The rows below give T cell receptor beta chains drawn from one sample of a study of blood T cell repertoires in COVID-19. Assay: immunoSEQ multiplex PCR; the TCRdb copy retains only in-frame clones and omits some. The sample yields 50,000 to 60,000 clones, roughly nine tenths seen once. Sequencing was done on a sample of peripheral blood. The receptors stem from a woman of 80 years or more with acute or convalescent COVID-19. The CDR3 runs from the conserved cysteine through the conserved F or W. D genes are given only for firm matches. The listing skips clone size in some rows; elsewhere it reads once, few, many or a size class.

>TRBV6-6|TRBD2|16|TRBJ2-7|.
CASSRGLAGGHREQYF
TGTGCCAGCAGCAGGGGACTAGCGGGAGGGCATCGCGAGCAGTACTTC
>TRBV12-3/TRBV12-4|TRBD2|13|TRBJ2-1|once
CASSLRGRNEQFF
TGTGCCAGCAGCCTGCGGGGGAGAAATGAGCAGTTCTTC
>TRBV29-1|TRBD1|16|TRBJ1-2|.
CSVEDLRTGENYGYTF
TGCAGCGTTGAAGATCTTAGGACAGGAGAGAACTATGGCTACACCTTC
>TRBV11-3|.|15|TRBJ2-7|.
CASSLDPVADLEQYF
TGTGCCAGCAGCTTAGATCCGGTAGCGGATTTGGAGCAGTACTTC
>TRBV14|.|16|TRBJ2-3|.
CASSQDSGTSTDTQYF
TGTGCCAGCAGCCAAGATTCCGGGACTAGCACAGATACGCAGTATTTT
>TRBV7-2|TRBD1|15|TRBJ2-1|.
CASSPQQGAVYEQFF
TGTGCCAGCAGCCCTCAACAGGGGGCGGTTTATGAGCAGTTCTTC
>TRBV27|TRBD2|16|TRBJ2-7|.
CASRYQAAGGGYEQYF
TGTGCCAGCAGGTACCAGGCGGCGGGAGGGGGCTACGAGCAGTACTTC
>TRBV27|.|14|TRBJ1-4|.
CASSIQGNNEKLFF
TGTGCCAGCAGTATCCAGGGAAATAATGAAAAACTGTTTTTT
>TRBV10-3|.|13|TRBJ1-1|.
CAISSQGNTEAFF
TGTGCCATCAGTTCACAGGGAAACACTGAAGCTTTCTTT
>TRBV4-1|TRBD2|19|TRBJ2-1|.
CASSRGTSGIPSSYNEQFF
TGCGCCAGCAGCCGGGGGACTAGCGGGATCCCCAGCTCCTACAATGAGCAGTTCTTC
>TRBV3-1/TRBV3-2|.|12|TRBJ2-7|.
CASSPGDYEQYF
TGTGCCAGCAGCCCAGGGGACTACGAGCAGTACTTC
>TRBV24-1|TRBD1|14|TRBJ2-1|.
CATSARDRLNEQFF
TGTGCCACCAGCGCCCGGGACAGGCTTAATGAGCAGTTCTTC
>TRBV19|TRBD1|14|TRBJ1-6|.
CASNGQGYHSPLHF
TGTGCCAGCAATGGACAGGGTTATCATTCACCCCTCCACTTT
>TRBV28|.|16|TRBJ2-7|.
CASSFAWHLPSYEQYF
TGTGCCAGCAGTTTCGCCTGGCATCTGCCCTCCTACGAGCAGTACTTC
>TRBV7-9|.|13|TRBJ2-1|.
CATSSSSYNEQFF
TGTGCCACCTCTAGCTCCTCCTACAATGAGCAGTTCTTC